The present T cell receptor (beta chain) was sequenced within a study of cytomegalovirus exposure and HLA in healthy donors (dated by TCRdb to about 2017). Background on the whole study: An earlier analysis of roughly 610 of the donors reported over 250 Gb of sequence data and about 120 million unique TCR beta sequences obtained from about 179 million T cells. An earlier analysis of 587 of the donors applied high-throughput TCR beta sequencing to assess whether each TCR beta V gene segment acted as functional or pseudogenic. Every repertoire in the discovery cohort had been generated on one and the same sequencing platform. The study combined high-throughput TCR immunosequencing, statistical association of individual TCRs with disease status, and machine learning to predict cytomegalovirus infection status. Genome-wide SNP genotypes for about three fifths of the roughly 700 donors were used in a later genetic analysis, which treated that subset as a discovery cohort. Donor age, sex, ethnicity and CMV serostatus were compiled alongside the repertoire data. The study profiled the T cell repertoires of about 640 subjects by immunosequencing and related them to cytomegalovirus serostatus. To study patterns of TCR occurrence, a later analysis re-analyzed previously published TCR beta repertoires from around 700 donors and added high-resolution HLA genotyping. The study aimed to test whether signatures of past pathogen exposure could be identified by cataloging public T cell receptors. Rather than using new phenotypic data, the later analysis identified candidate immune exposures from TCR beta sequences and from how often those sequences occurred across donors. On average, roughly 240,000 unique TCR beta nucleotide sequences were sequenced per donor among 398 genotyped donors of the cohort, with 15% to 20% of those sequences being non-productive. HLA typing covered class I and class II loci at four-digit resolution. The genetic ancestry cluster associated with self-reported Caucasian donors included 81% of the approximately 430 genotyped donors. A separate validation cohort of 100 to 150 different subjects was used in addition to the 666-subject first cohort. A handful of DR-DQ haplotypes were treated as single units for association and clustering because of strong linkage in the cohort. An early release covering roughly 600 HLA-typed donors comprised approximately 290 gigabases of sequencing data and roughly 85 million unique TCR sequences. The number of donors typed differed by locus, with about 629-640 for A, B, C, DRB1 and DQB1, around 520 for DQA1, 606 for DPA1, and roughly 450 for DPB1. Points the paper makes about the study in general: A further reported finding was that TCR beta sequences accurately predicted the HLA-A and HLA-B alleles for most subjects in the first cohort. Across donors, most TCR sequences were observed very rarely, whereas some public TCRs were present in many individuals. In a later analysis, the rate of TCR association differed among HLA loci, with DRB1 alleles having the most associated TCRs and HLA-C alleles having the fewest. Linkage disequilibrium might explain the correlated functional status among segregating V segments, but an unknown experimental factor could not be ruled out. In a later analysis, several top co-occurrence clusters were reported to appear linked to parvovirus B19, influenza, CMV and Epstein-Barr virus. Immune exposure information for the cohort was limited to CMV serostatus. In a later analysis, around 15,000 TCR beta sequences were associated with specific HLA alleles at a false discovery rate of 0.05. Sequencing depth was assumed to be roughly uniform across donors in the presence/absence analyses, though that assumption may not hold. In vitro tests confirmed that a few of the cytomegalovirus-associated TCR beta chains recognize cytomegalovirus antigens. Only TCR beta chains were sequenced in this cohort, and the absence of alpha or paired-chain data limited detectable features. Compared with the roughly 700-donor mean, donors in an Asian-associated ancestry cluster had fewer N-insertions in productive TCRs, according to a later genetic analysis. An association between a missense DCLRE1C variant and V-gene and J-gene trimming of TCR beta chains was found in a later genetic analysis and replicated in an independent cohort. In a later analysis, HLA-associated TCR beta chains showed more clonal expansion and lower generation probabilities than non-associated chains that were equally common. Most CMV-associated TCR beta chains appeared to be HLA-restricted in a later analysis, and the HLA associations seemed to be driven largely by CMV exposure. When HLA alleles, especially DR and DQ, strongly co-occurred, attributing TCR associations to individual alleles was difficult. The 87-base-pair reads could not distinguish some IMGT-functional V segments, including TRBV6-2 and TRBV6-3, so those segments were excluded. The authors suggested that the approach could potentially be extended to other disease states and immunological phenotypes. Because counts were too low, 15 to 20 rarely observed V segments, including chromosome 9 orphons, were excluded from the earlier analysis of a few hundred of the donors. In an earlier analysis of more than 500 of the donors, most TCR beta V segments appeared in productive rearrangements about 90% or about 30% of the time, broadly matching IMGT annotations. Because some donors lacked HLA typing at each locus, the association tests relied only on the typed subset. Cytomegalovirus status was reported to be diagnosed by the classifier with high specificity and sensitivity in both the original and validation cohorts. A total of 164 TCR beta chains were listed by the study as associated with cytomegalovirus. A group of highly shared sequence variants was considered likely to be a technical artifact of the sequencing pipeline.

CDR1 and CDR2 were assigned from the germline V gene (reference sequence) as WNHNN and SYGVQD. From the cysteine through the phenylalanine, the CDR3 covers 14 amino acids. The DNA shown is the 42-base CDR3, in frame from base 1. The receptor library was made with the immunoSEQ multiplex PCR assay. For the multiplex PCR, a mixture combining 60 forward primers for TCR Vbeta segments and 13 reverse primers for TCR Jbeta segments was used. The CDR3 region of rearranged TCR beta genes was amplified from genomic DNA by a multiplex PCR assay. The amplified TCR beta libraries were sequenced on the Illumina HiSeq System as 87-base-pair reads. Per the authors' processing: In a later analysis, roughly 80 million unique TCR beta chains were counted across the 500 to 850 repertoires, and roughly 10 million of these chains were shared by at least two donors. Raw reads were error-corrected and collapsed into unique sequences with a nearest-neighbor algorithm that merged closely related sequences to remove PCR and sequencing errors. CDR3 sequences were aligned to IMGT reference sequences to assign V, D and J gene segments. For a sequence to be retained, a match of at least six nucleotides to both a V gene segment and a J gene segment was required. A rearrangement counted as productive if the CDR3 had no stop codons and remained in frame with V and J, and every other rearrangement counted as non-productive. CDR3 was defined by IMGT convention, running from the second conserved V-encoded cysteine to the conserved J-encoded phenylalanine. The earlier analysis of a few hundred of the donors excluded any sequence lacking an unambiguous match to a single V gene segment. An earlier analysis of over 450 of the donors classified V segments as functional when productive rearrangements were above 56.7% and as segregating when the standard deviation between donors was above 5%. A statistical classification framework was developed to diagnose cytomegalovirus status using the catalog of TCR beta chain sequences. V and J gene assignment, in a later analysis, came from comparing TCR nucleotide sequences with IMGT/GENE-DB human TR gene sequences. A later analysis assigned CDR3 sequences and most-parsimonious VDJ recombination scenarios with the TCRdist pipeline. In a later analysis, each TCR beta chain was defined by its CDR3 amino acid sequence together with its V-gene family, and reads lacking a unique V-gene family were excluded. As a way to deal with suspected cross-contamination and a sequencing artifact, a later analysis dropped 500 to 700 nucleotide sequences that were highly shared and had low generation probability. In a later analysis, a clonal expansion index for each public chain was calculated from normalized within-repertoire ranks of inferred template counts. A later analysis computed generation probabilities with a VDJ recombination model fitted to out-of-frame rearrangements, and checked the results against IGoR. In a later analysis, TCR-TCR, TCR-HLA and TCR-CMV co-occurrence was scored with hypergeometric tests, and a repertoire-size bias correction was applied to TCR pairs. To estimate false discovery rates, a later analysis permuted the HLA or CMV assignments 20 times. In a later analysis, co-occurring TCRs were grouped with DBSCAN, and TCRdist sequence similarity was added when clustering was performed within HLA-allele-positive subsets. Co-occurrence clustering excluded repertoires with fewer than 30,000 or more than 120,000 public chains, plus five with anomalous nucleotide sharing. Not all clones reach the TCRdb copy of this immuneACCESS table, which keeps in-frame sequences only. Checked studies attribute under half of the gap to unresolved V genes and leave the rest unexplained. V, J and clone size reflect that table, while D and trimming were determined from the DNA. Here the sample has tens of thousands of clones; 74% occur a single time. The ten biggest clones cover about an eighth of the sample.

The cohort was made up of 500 to 850 healthy bone marrow donors. All cohort members were sampled while nominally healthy, although unrecorded immune exposures were likely present. CMV serostatus was positive for about 290 and negative for about half of the 666 cohort members, and was not recorded for this donor. A peripheral blood sample was collected from each donor, and TCR beta sequencing was performed on peripheral blood mononuclear cells. The Qiagen DNeasy Blood Extraction Kit was used to extract genomic DNA from the blood cell samples. Note on this clone: It has no known antigen specificity. Per-base quality was not reported, and no clone a single base away is much larger than it.

This clonotype was obtained from a human donor in good health. Sequencing was done on a sample of PBMCs. The V gene is TRBV10-1 and the J gene is TRBJ2-5; 7 middle bases align to TRBD1. The J call may be incorrect, as the DNA end agrees better with TRBJ2-7. CDR3 region: CASSEDREGYEQYF. Read as DNA, the sequence is TGCGCCAGCAGTGAGGACAGGGAAGGCTACGAGCAGTACTTC.